A single sample is the source of the 30 T cell receptor beta chains below, sequenced in a study of cytomegalovirus exposure and HLA in healthy donors. It was with 60 Vbeta and 13 Jbeta primers that the PCR ran. Sequencing used immunoSEQ multiplex PCR; TCRdb keeps in-frame clones, though not all of them. The sample shows 90,000 to 100,000 clones, roughly three quarters of them seen only once. Input material: PBMCs. The receptor source for this set is a female donor in good health and CMV-seronegative.

The chain employs TRBV7-2 and TRBJ1-4; D gene uncertain. This CDR3 has 16 amino acids. Trimming removed 5 bases at V and 3 bases at J, with 16 bases between. Germline loops: CDR1 SGHTA, CDR2 FQGNSA. The chain's CDR3 is CASSIQNWGANEKLFF. CDR3 nucleotides: TGTGCCAGCAGCATCCAAAACTGGGGAGCTAATGAAAAACTGTTTTTT. Filled out from reference TRBV7-2 and TRBJ1-4, the complete variable domain reads GAGVSQSPSNKVTEKGKDVELRCDPISGHTALYWYRQSLGQGLEFLIYFQGNSAPDKSGLPSDRFSAERTGGSVSTLTIQRTQQEDSAVYLCASSIQNWGANEKLFFGSGTQLSVL.

The V call is TRBV6-6, the J call TRBJ1-2; D unclear. V was trimmed by 7 bases and J by 5 bases, leaving 14 bases between them. CDR1 is MNHNY, CDR2 SVGAGI, per germline (reference sequence). There are 13 residues in the CDR3. The DNA of the CDR3 is TGTGCCAGCACTCTAGACGGAGGATATGGCTACACCTTC. Translation: CASTLDGGYGYTF.

The chain is built from TRBV5-1 and TRBJ1-4; 9 bases are a match to TRBD1. Germline V gives CDR1 SGHRS, CDR2 YFSETQ. With 4 bases clipped from V and 5 bases from J, the junction kept 9 bases outside the gene matches. CDR3 length: 16 amino acids. The DNA of the CDR3 is TGCGCCAGCAGCACGACAGGGGGAATGAGCAATGAAAAACTGTTTTTT. Its protein product is CASSTTGGMSNEKLFF.

The CDR3 spells CASIGDRATTGGEKLFF. The CDR3 DNA sequence: TGTGCCAGTATTGGGGACAGGGCCACTACCGGGGGTGAAAAACTGTTTTTT. The chain employs TRBV19 and TRBJ1-4; TRBD1 matches 9 bases. CDR1 is LNHDA, CDR2 SQIVND, per germline (reference sequence). With 7 bases clipped from V and 7 bases from J, the junction kept 16 bases outside the gene matches. The length of the CDR3 is 17 residues. Complete variable domain (other parts from reference TRBV19 and TRBJ1-4): DGGITQSPKYLFRKEGQNVTLSCEQNLNHDAMYWYRQDPGQGLRLIYYSQIVNDFQKGDIAEGYSVSREKKESFPLTVTSAQKNPTAFYLCASIGDRATTGGEKLFFGSGTQLSVL.

A remark on this clone: This same CDR3 is encoded by further DNA sequences in the sample. This sequence joins TRBV7-6 and TRBJ2-2; possibly TRBD2 for D (6 bases). The CDR3 spans 17 residues. Germline-derived CDR1 and CDR2 are SGHVS and FNYEAQ. Trimming took 3 bases from V and 4 from J, leaving 18 bases between them. The CDR3 DNA follows: TGTGCCAGCAGCTTCTTGGGACTGGCGGATTTCACCGGGGAGCTGTTTTTT. Translated, it gives CASSFLGLADFTGELFF.

This clone was detected only once. This chain links TRBV7-3 with TRBJ2-1; 8 nucleotides line up with TRBD2. The CDR3 sequence is 16 residues long. CDR1 SGHTA and CDR2 FQGTGA come from the germline V gene. V was pared by 5 bases and J by 7 bases, with 13 bases of the junction left unmatched. For the CDR3, the DNA is TGTGCCAGCAGCCCCACCGGGACTAGTACTACAAATGAGCAGTTCTTC. Encoded protein: CASSPTGTSTTNEQFF.

V gene TRBV25-1 combines with J gene TRBJ2-1, with D perhaps TRBD2 (6 bases). The V gene lost 4 bases and the J gene lost 5 bases, with 18 bases spanning the gap. This CDR3 is 16 amino acids long. CDR1 MGHDK and CDR2 SYGVNS come from the germline V gene. This chain's CDR3 is CASSGLRGRRDNEQFF. CDR3 sequence (DNA): TGTGCCAGCAGTGGTTTAAGGGGCCGGAGGGACAATGAGCAGTTCTTC.

The rearrangement joins TRBV15 to TRBJ2-5, with a weak D call TRBD2 (7 bases). V lost 8 bases, J lost 5 bases, and 15 bases lay in between. CDR3 length: 13 residues. Looked up from germline, CDR1 is LNHNV and CDR2 is YYDKDF (reference sequence). The CDR3 is CATGGGARETQYF. DNA for the CDR3: TGTGCCACCGGTGGGGGGGCTCGGGAGACCCAGTACTTC.

CDR3 sequence reads: CASSLSGQGSYEQYF. The CDR3 DNA reads TGTGCCAGCAGTTTATCAGGCCAGGGGTCCTACGAGCAGTACTTC. The rearrangement joins TRBV27 to TRBJ2-5; tentative D call: TRBD1 (6 bases). TRBJ2-7 explains the end of the DNA better; the J call may be wrong. Germline V gives CDR1 MNHEY, CDR2 SMNVEV (reference sequence). The CDR3 has 15 residues.

The chain joins TRBV9 to TRBJ2-6; D perhaps matches TRBD2 (6 bases). Trimming pared 0 bases from V and 0 bases from J, leaving 10 bases between. In germline, CDR1 is SGDLS, CDR2 YYNGEE. The CDR3 extends over 17 amino acids. CDR3 nucleotide sequence: TGTGCCAGCAGCGTAGACCCGGGACTCTCTGGGGCCAACGTCCTGACTTTC. Its protein is CASSVDPGLSGANVLTF.

V usage is TRBV28 and J usage is TRBJ1-5; tentative D call: TRBD1 (5 bases). The length of the CDR3 is 15 residues. Trimming left V 4 bases short and J 1 base short, with 11 bases between. From germline, CDR1 is MDHEN and CDR2 SYDVKM. CDR3 loop: CASSSGKASNQPQHF. The DNA of the CDR3 is TGTGCCAGCAGTTCAGGGAAAGCGAGCAATCAGCCCCAGCATTTT.

The chain carries TRBV2 and TRBJ2-1; 8 bases line up with TRBD1. Germline trimming cut 7 bases from V and 1 base from J; bases unmatched to any gene: 6. This CDR3 has 15 residues. Germline CDR1 and CDR2: SNHLY and FYNNEI. The CDR3 reads CASIRQGASYNEQFF. The CDR3 DNA is TGTGCCAGCATTCGGCAGGGGGCGTCCTACAATGAGCAGTTCTTC. Based on the CDR3 plus reference TRBV2 and TRBJ2-1, the full variable domain is EPEVTQTPSHQVTQMGQEVILRCVPISNHLYFYWYRQILGQKVEFLVSFYNNEISEKSEIFDDQFSVERPDGSNFTLKIRSTKLEDSAMYFCASIRQGASYNEQFFGPGTRLTVL.

The chain uses TRBV5-8 and TRBJ1-2; 7 nucleotides agree with TRBD1. This CDR3 contains 15 residues. Germline CDR1 reads SGHTS; CDR2 reads YDEGEE. The junction had 9 bases not matched to a gene; V was cut back by 0 bases and J by 7 bases. CDR3 sequence reads: CASSLARGELVGYTF. Written as DNA, the CDR3 is TGTGCCAGCAGCTTGGCCAGGGGGGAACTGGTTGGCTACACCTTC.

The chain combines TRBV7-3 with TRBJ2-3; 9 bases fit TRBD2. Germline trimming cut 2 bases from V and 0 bases from J; bases unmatched to any gene: 18. From germline, CDR1 is SGHTA and CDR2 FQGTGA. This CDR3 contains 21 residues. CDR3 sequence reads: CASSLYVRAGGFSTSTDTQYF. DNA of the CDR3: TGTGCCAGCAGCTTATACGTTAGAGCGGGGGGTTTCTCTACTAGCACAGATACGCAGTATTTT.

The V call is TRBV7-8, the J call TRBJ2-3; TRBD2 aligns across 7 bases. The V gene's germline CDR1 is SGHVS and CDR2 FQNEAQ. The junction had 7 bases not matched to a gene; V was cut back by 2 bases and J by 2 bases. The CDR3 extends over 16 amino acids. The CDR3 loop is CASSLRPSGNTDTQYF. The CDR3 nucleotides are TGTGCCAGCAGCTTACGTCCTAGCGGTAACACAGATACGCAGTATTTT.

The chain joins TRBV4-1 to TRBJ2-5; no clear D. V dropped 1 base and J dropped 5 bases, with 14 bases sitting between them. Germline CDR1 and CDR2: MGHRA and YSYEKL. The CDR3 runs to 15 residues. CDR3 protein: CASSQASPLQETQYF. CDR3 sequence (DNA): TGCGCCAGCAGCCAAGCATCCCCTCTCCAGGAGACCCAGTACTTC.

The rearrangement uses TRBV5-6 and TRBJ1-6, with 9 bases lining up with TRBD1. The CDR3 sequence is 15 residues long. Per the germline V gene, CDR1 is SGHDT and CDR2 is YYEEEE. The V gene end was trimmed by 0 bases and the J gene end by 8 bases; junction bases not matched to a gene: 3. This CDR3 is CASSLDRGLHSPLHF. Here the CDR3 DNA reads TGTGCCAGCAGCTTGGACAGGGGGCTGCATTCACCCCTCCACTTT.

The rearrangement uses TRBV7-8 and TRBJ2-7; 7 nucleotides line up with TRBD1. Trimming took 1 base from V and 2 from J; bases not matched to a gene: 8. The CDR3 totals 16 residues. Germline lookup yields CDR1 SGHVS and CDR2 FQNEAQ. CDR3 sequence reads: CASSLGDSRIPYEQYF. CDR3 DNA: TGTGCCAGCAGCTTAGGGGACAGTCGGATCCCCTACGAGCAGTACTTC. Complete variable domain (other parts from reference TRBV7-8 and TRBJ2-7): GAGVSQSPRYKVAKRGQDVALRCDPISGHVSLFWYQQALGQGPEFLTYFQNEAQLDKSGLPSDRFFAERPEGSVSTLKIQRTQQEDSAVYLCASSLGDSRIPYEQYFGPGTRLTVT.

V and J are TRBV7-3 and TRBJ2-1, with 10 bases matching TRBD2. Germline values: CDR1 SGHTA, CDR2 FQGTGA. The CDR3 sequence is 15 residues long. V lost 8 bases, J lost 6 bases, and 10 bases stayed unmatched. CDR3 loop: CASGPASGGSNEQFF. In nucleotides, the CDR3 is TGTGCCAGCGGACCGGCTAGCGGGGGATCCAATGAGCAGTTCTTC.

The table lists this clone with a few counts. CDR3 bases: TGTGCCAGCAGCCCCGGGGGAGGGCTCGAGCAGTACTTC. Translated, it gives CASSPGGGLEQYF. The rearrangement uses TRBV7-9 and TRBJ2-7, with 7 bases aligning to TRBD2. V lost 5 bases to trimming and J lost 6 bases; unmatched junction nucleotides: 7. From germline, CDR1 is SEHNR and CDR2 FQNEAQ (reference sequence). This CDR3 contains 13 residues.

The chain uses TRBV6-1 and TRBJ1-2; tentative D call: TRBD1 (6 bases). V lost 8 bases, J lost 7 bases, and 17 bases lay in between. This CDR3 is 13 amino acids long. The V gene's germline CDR1 is MNHNS and CDR2 SASEGT. In DNA, the CDR3 is TGTGCCAGCGTTCGAGGACAGCCATCTGGCTACACCTTC. This gives the protein CASVRGQPSGYTF.

The chain carries TRBV5-6 and TRBJ2-3; TRBD2 is a possible D gene (5 bases). Trimming stripped 0 bases from V and 4 bases from J, with 6 bases between. Germline values: CDR1 SGHDT, CDR2 YYEEEE. The CDR3 covers 13 residues. CDR3 sequence reads: CASSLAGADTQYF. The CDR3 DNA reads TGTGCCAGCAGCTTGGCCGGGGCAGATACGCAGTATTTT. The full variable domain, in which reference TRBV5-6 and TRBJ2-3 provide the parts outside the CDR3, is DAGVTQSPTHLIKTRGQQVTLRCSPKSGHDTVSWYQQALGQGPQFIFQYYEEEERQRGNFPDRFSGHQFPNYSSELNVNALLLGDSALYLCASSLAGADTQYFGPGTRLTVL.

This rearrangement joins TRBV11-2 to TRBJ1-6, with D maybe TRBD1 (6 bases). The CDR3 loop spans 16 amino acids. V was pared by 5 bases and J by 7 bases, with 18 bases between. Germline CDR1 SGHAT, CDR2 FQNNGV. The CDR3 spells CASSLTGRGVNSPLHF. The CDR3 DNA reads as TGTGCCAGCAGCCTTACCGGCAGGGGAGTGAATTCACCCCTCCACTTT.

This clone has a single count. J is TRBJ2-7 and V is TRBV7-6; TRBD1 matches at 11 bases. The CDR3 runs 15 residues. Germline CDR1 is SGHVS and CDR2 is FNYEAQ. Losses at the gene ends were 1 base for V and 7 bases for J; bases not matched to a gene: 6. The CDR3 here is CASSLGWDRGYEQYF. CDR3 nucleotides: TGTGCCAGCAGCTTAGGGTGGGACAGGGGGTATGAGCAGTACTTC.

The chain is built from TRBV6-1 and TRBJ2-7; a weak D match, TRBD1 (6 bases). The CDR3 sequence is 13 residues long. Per the germline V gene, CDR1 is MNHNS and CDR2 is SASEGT. V shed 10 bases and J shed 1 base, with 14 bases lying between them. CDR3 nucleotide sequence: TGTGCCATCCCGACAGGAGTTTCCTACGAGCAGTACTTC. Protein sequence: CAIPTGVSYEQYF.

The rearrangement links TRBV7-6 to TRBJ2-5, with 8 bases that match TRBD1. The CDR3 extends over 15 amino acids. Trimming at V came to 5 bases and at J to 5 bases, leaving 10 bases not matched to a gene. Per the germline V gene, CDR1 is SGHVS and CDR2 is FNYEAQ. The CDR3 coding sequence is TGTGCCAGCAGCCAACCCTACAGGGGGAGGGAGACCCAGTACTTC. This codes for CASSQPYRGRETQYF.

The chain carries TRBV29-1 and TRBJ1-3; a possible D gene is TRBD1 (5 bases). V was cut by 3 bases and J by 5 bases, with 14 bases left in between. Looked up from germline, CDR1 is SQVTM and CDR2 is ANQGSEA. The CDR3 contains 14 residues. CDR3 in DNA: TGCAGCGTTGAGTTGTCGGACACGCGAAACACCATATATTTT. This translates into CSVELSDTRNTIYF.

The chain recombines TRBV30 with TRBJ2-7, with TRBD1 matching 8 bases. Germline trimming cut 4 bases from V and 9 bases from J; bases unmatched to any gene: 14. The germline gives CDR1 GTSNPN, CDR2 SVGIG (reference sequence). The CDR3 consists of 14 residues. The CDR3 reads CAWKPGRDRHRQYF. The CDR3 DNA is TGTGCCTGGAAGCCCGGTCGGGACAGGCACCGGCAGTACTTC.

This chain joins TRBV27 and TRBJ1-1; 7 positions match TRBD1. J lost 2 bases, V lost 4 bases, and 10 bases had no gene match. The CDR3 has 16 amino acids. Germline assignment: CDR1 MNHEY and CDR2 SMNVEV (reference sequence). In DNA, the CDR3 is TGTGCCAGCAGTTCGACGTCGGGACAGCAAAACACTGAAGCTTTCTTT. Its protein product is CASSSTSGQQNTEAFF.

The J gene is TRBJ2-7, the V gene TRBV4-2, with 11 bases identical to TRBD1. The length of the CDR3 is 16 residues. With 9 bases clipped from V and 0 bases from J, the junction kept 10 bases outside the gene matches. Per germline, CDR1 LGHNA and CDR2 YNFKEQ. CDR3 nucleotides: TGTGCCAGTAGGGGACAGGGGGATACCTCCTCCTACGAGCAGTACTTC. This encodes CASRGQGDTSSYEQYF.